What follows is one TCR beta chain and its context. Its target is not known. The CDR3 runs 18 residues. CDR1 MNHEY and CDR2 SVGEGT come from the germline V gene. This sample was included in a study of T cells expressing NK-cell markers. Study context: It was sorted CD3+CD56-NKG2C+, CD3+CD56+NKG2C- and CD3+CD56+NKG2C+ T cells that provided the TCR beta repertoires. In the group of eight sequenced donors, seven were HCMV-seropositive and one was seronegative. Study observations and caveats: Among four donors, these clonotypes also ranked first in the CD3+CD56-NKG2C+ fraction.

After re-calling the 5' RACE reads, TCRdb lists one entry per CDR3 protein, DNA absent. Recorded here are about 190,000 distinct CDR3 sequences; the top ten clones represent 20%. The chain combines TRBV6-2 or TRBV6-3 with TRBJ2-1; there is no DNA to check the TCRdb D call of TRBD2. The sequencing sample was made of blood T cells: a sorted CD56 or NKG2C T cell subset, CD4+ or CD8+ T cells, or bulk PBMC T cells (not recorded which). The origin of this receptor is a man between 18 and 69 years old in good health. This chain's CDR3 is CASSYSPTSGSSYNEQFF.